These 4 T cell receptor beta chains were sequenced from one sample in a study of cytomegalovirus exposure and HLA in healthy donors (TCRdb year 2017). The library was produced with the immunoSEQ multiplex PCR assay. For the multiplex PCR, a mixture combining 60 forward primers for TCR Vbeta segments and 13 reverse primers for TCR Jbeta segments was used. Entries here come from immuneACCESS through TCRdb and include only in-frame sequences with V and J called. Some clones fail to appear in such tables; in the studies checked, an unresolved V gene covers under half of the shortfall, and the cause of the remainder is unknown. The sample's table covers 56,000 or so clones. Approximately 26% of the sample lies in the top ten. The sequencing input was PBMCs. Receptor source: a man aged 35 to 55 in good health and CMV-seropositive.

The chain joins TRBV2 to TRBJ1-5; D gene uncertain. V was clipped by 5 bases and J by 8 bases, with 16 bases between them. Germline V gene data show CDR1 as SNHLY and CDR2 as FYNNEI. The CDR3 runs to 14 residues. CDR3 sequence: CASSPDWSLKPQHF. For the CDR3, the DNA is TGTGCCAGCAGTCCGGACTGGTCTTTGAAGCCCCAGCATTTT.

This chain links TRBV4-1 with TRBJ2-7; tentative D call: TRBD1 (6 bases). The CDR3 covers 14 residues. Trimming took 1 base from V and 6 from J, leaving 13 bases between them. Germline CDR1 reads MGHRA; CDR2 reads YSYEKL. In DNA form, the CDR3 reads TGCGCCAGCAGCCAAGGCAACAGGGTCAGCGAGCAGTACTTC. This encodes CASSQGNRVSEQYF.

V is TRBV5-4 and J is TRBJ2-7, with D possibly TRBD1 on 5 matching bases. Trimming cost V 6 bases and J 1 base, with 17 bases left between them. The CDR3 totals 15 residues. Germline assignment: CDR1 SGHNT and CDR2 YYREEE (reference sequence). The CDR3 DNA is TGTGCCAGCAACCCGAGTCCGGACACATCCTACGAGCAGTACTTC. It yields the protein CASNPSPDTSYEQYF.

This chain links TRBV28 with TRBJ1-2; tentatively, D is TRBD1 (5 bases). The CDR3 contains 15 residues. V lost 6 bases and J lost 3, with 17 bases in between. From germline, CDR1 is MDHEN and CDR2 SYDVKM. The CDR3 DNA is TGTGCCAGCAGCAAACCCGGGACTGCTCACTATGGCTACACCTTC. Translating it yields CASSKPGTAHYGYTF.